This T cell receptor beta chain was sequenced in a study of blood T cell repertoires in COVID-19. Overall study: Acute and convalescent COVID-19 samples came from the United States, Italy and Spain. Sample material is recorded as cDNA or gDNA derived from T cells, B-cell-depleted T cells, or PBMCs.

Under the authors' procedure: Amplified reference gene primers provided the basis for estimating nucleated cell counts. The repertoire was sequenced with immunoSEQ multiplex PCR; TCRdb's copy has only in-frame clones and lacks some. V and J calls and clone size are as listed in that table; D and trimming were resolved from the DNA. The sample yields over 85,000 clones, roughly 87% seen once. The CDR3 sequence is 17 residues long. CDR1 is SGHVS and CDR2 is FQNEAQ in the germline V gene. Trimming pared 0 bases from V and 3 bases from J, leaving 15 bases between. The gene calls are TRBV7-8 and TRBJ1-5, with D maybe TRBD1 (6 bases). The sample taken for sequencing was peripheral blood. This receptor was identified in a human donor in a cohort sampled during active COVID-19. In nucleotides, the CDR3 is TGTGCCAGCAGCTTAGCGGTGAAGGGACACAACAATCAGCCCCAGCATTTT. It specifies CASSLAVKGHNNQPQHF. The full variable domain, its missing parts supplied by reference TRBV7-8 and TRBJ1-5, is GAGVSQSPRYKVAKRGQDVALRCDPISGHVSLFWYQQALGQGPEFLTYFQNEAQLDKSGLPSDRFFAERPEGSVSTLKIQRTQQEDSAVYLCASSLAVKGHNNQPQHFGDGTRLSIL.